This TCR beta chain was retrieved from a study of T-cell reconstitution after alpha-beta-depleted transplantation in children. This CDR3 contains 15 residues. The germline CDR1 and CDR2 sequences are LGHNA and YNFKEQ. V was cut by 1 base and J by 4 bases, with 11 bases left in between. This clonotype was counted many times. Unique molecular identifiers were used to barcode this TCRbeta library. TCRdb reprocessed the PCR reads via MiXCR and lists one record per CDR3 protein. This sample has 200,000 or so distinct CDR3 sequences, with 6.3% found just once. This specimen consisted of PBMCs, obtained before TCRalphabeta/CD19-depleted stem cell transplant. This clonotype originated in a girl younger than two with combined immunodeficiency, due to receive a stem cell transplant. The chain recombines TRBV4-2 with TRBJ1-3; TRBD1 might be the D (5 bases). CDR3 sequence (DNA): TGTGCCAGCAGCCAAGCGGGACCCATCGGAAACACCATATATTTT. Its protein is CASSQAGPIGNTIYF.